This paragraph reports one T cell receptor (beta chain). Germline V gene data show CDR1 as MDHEN and CDR2 as SYDVKM. The V end lost 6 bases, the J end lost 4 bases, and 9 bases lay between the germline ends. This CDR3 has 13 amino acids. Using immunoSEQ multiplex PCR, the repertoire was profiled, and TCRdb retains in-frame clones only, with some absent. The sample has tens of thousands of clones; 81% are singletons. The entry originates in a study of blood T cell repertoires in COVID-19. The clonotype was recovered from an elderly man with active or convalescent COVID-19. This chain links TRBV28 with TRBJ1-4, with D possibly TRBD1 on 5 matching bases. Sequenced sample: peripheral blood. CDR3 protein: CASSRGDNEKLFF. The CDR3 DNA follows: TGTGCCAGCAGCCGGGGGGATAATGAAAAACTGTTTTTT. The full variable domain, in which reference TRBV28 and TRBJ1-4 provide the parts outside the CDR3, is DVKVTQSSRYLVKRTGEKVFLECVQDMDHENMFWYRQDPGLGLRLIYFSYDVKMKEKGDIPEGYSVSREKKERFSLILESASTNQTSMYLCASSRGDNEKLFFGSGTQLSVL.